This T cell receptor beta chain emerged from a study of long-term antiretroviral therapy in people with HIV. The study, taken as a whole, reports: Subsequent to ART, diversity was augmented yet persisted below that of transplant donor controls. Relative to control repertoires, HIV repertoires exhibited narrower CDR3 length ranges. Clones that expanded before ART (that is, prior to treatment) dominated the repertoire at all time points.

Concerning this clone: Its antigen is still unknown.

Treatment of all HIV participants took place in the United States. The assay used was immunoSEQ (version v3.0), run at survey level. Assay: immunoSEQ multiplex PCR; the TCRdb copy retains only in-frame clones and omits some. This table has about 18,000 clones, 91% appearing once. V shed 5 bases and J shed 3 bases, with 15 bases lying between them. CDR3 size: 15 residues. Germline values: CDR1 MDHEN, CDR2 SYDVKM. This sample comprised unsorted PBMCs, obtained 3 years after starting antiretroviral therapy. The receptor was derived from a man between 45 and 60 years old with HIV. The chain recombines TRBV28 with TRBJ2-3; D perhaps matches TRBD1 (7 bases). The CDR3 DNA is TGTGCCAGCAGTCAAGGGGGCGCGGGGACAGATACGCAGTATTTT. Translated, it gives CASSQGGAGTDTQYF. Full variable domain (missing parts from reference TRBV28 and TRBJ2-3): DVKVTQSSRYLVKRTGEKVFLECVQDMDHENMFWYRQDPGLGLRLIYFSYDVKMKEKGDIPEGYSVSREKKERFSLILESASTNQTSMYLCASSQGGAGTDTQYFGPGTRLTVL.